The 3 T cell receptor beta chains below all came from one sample that was sequenced in a study of T cell responses to AZD1222 COVID-19 vaccine. Profiling relied on immunoSEQ multiplex PCR, and the TCRdb table lists in-frame clones only, not all of them. The data show over 95,000 clones, about 89% seen once. The sample consisted of peripheral blood, taken on day 0 of AZD1222 vaccination. All receptors come from an adult in good health.

The chain carries TRBV12-3 or TRBV12-4 and TRBJ2-3, with a weak D call TRBD2 (5 bases). The CDR3 totals 13 residues. Trimming removed 7 bases at V and 2 bases at J, with 10 bases between. CDR3 coding DNA: TGTGCCAGCACGACGGGAAACACAGATACGCAGTATTTT. Translating gives CASTTGNTDTQYF.

This sequence joins TRBV12-3 or TRBV12-4 and TRBJ1-5; D is unresolved. Trimming left V 5 bases short and J 1 base short, with 6 bases between. CDR3 size: 13 residues. CDR3 amino acids: CASSPQSNQPQHF. CDR3 nucleotide sequence: TGTGCCAGCAGTCCGCAAAGCAATCAGCCCCAGCATTTT.

The rearrangement joins TRBV19 to TRBJ2-4; D is possibly TRBD1 (5 bases). This CDR3 region has 17 residues. The germline CDR1 and CDR2 sequences are LNHDA and SQIVND (reference sequence). Trimming removed 5 bases at V and 6 bases at J, with 23 bases between. CDR3 region: CASSDQTGFGVGNIQYF. CDR3 nucleotides: TGTGCCAGTAGTGATCAAACAGGATTCGGCGTCGGAAACATTCAGTACTTC.